The 17 T cell receptor beta chains given below trace back to one sample, sequenced in a study of beta chain features in type 1 diabetes. Their antigen targets remain unknown. Study-wide findings and caveats: TCRB CDR3s were moderately but significantly shorter in Type 1 diabetes patients in all four CD4+ subsets.

The sequenced template was cDNA made from the entire isolated RNA. Method: immunoSEQ multiplex PCR; TCRdb's copy keeps in-frame clones and lacks some. The sample includes about 120,000 clones, about 15% seen only once; the top ten take 2% to 2.5%. Material: central memory CD4+ T cells from blood. The origin of the receptors is a man aged 25 to 40 with type 1 diabetes.

This clone was picked up a small number of times. The rearrangement links TRBV9 to TRBJ2-3; D might be TRBD1 or TRBD2, each matching 5 bases. The ends were cut back, 5 bases at V and 3 bases at J, with 22 bases in the middle. The CDR3 runs to 17 residues. CDR1 SGDLS and CDR2 YYNGEE come from the germline V gene. The CDR3 protein is CASSGKRGAGITDTQYF. Written as DNA, the CDR3 is TGTGCCAGCAGTGGAAAGCGAGGGGCAGGGATAACAGATACGCAGTATTTT.

The rearrangement uses TRBV28 and TRBJ2-3, with 7 positions matching TRBD1. V lost 9 bases, J lost 0 bases, and 9 bases stayed unmatched. This CDR3 is 15 amino acids long. The germline CDR1 and CDR2 sequences are MDHEN and SYDVKM. CDR3 sequence: CASKPRDSSTDTQYF. CDR3 bases: TGTGCCAGTAAGCCCCGGGACAGTAGCACAGATACGCAGTATTTT.

The sample holds many counts of this clone. This chain links TRBV6-5 with TRBJ1-4; TRBD1 might be the D (6 bases). V lost 8 bases and J 8 bases, leaving 21 bases between the germline ends. This CDR3 has 15 residues. The germline V gene has CDR1 MNHEY and CDR2 SVGAGI. The CDR3 DNA follows: TGTGCCAGCTCTCCCCGGGGGCCCCGAGCCGAAAAACTGTTTTTT. Protein: CASSPRGPRAEKLFF.

This clone occurred many times. The gene calls are TRBV7-2 and TRBJ2-7; 11 bases map to TRBD2. Losses at the gene ends were 2 bases for V and 1 base for J; bases not matched to a gene: 4. This CDR3 is 16 amino acids long. Germline CDR1 is SGHTA and CDR2 is FQGNSA. For the CDR3, the DNA is TGTGCCAGCAGCTTACTAGCGGGGGGACAATCCTACGAGCAGTACTTC. This codes for CASSLLAGGQSYEQYF.

The chain joins TRBV6-5 to TRBJ1-3; D unresolved. Germline assignment: CDR1 MNHEY and CDR2 SVGAGI. The CDR3 extends over 15 amino acids. V shed 10 bases and J shed 0 bases, with 16 bases lying between them. The CDR3 protein is CATTTTRASGNTIYF. The CDR3 nucleotides are TGTGCCACCACGACAACGCGAGCCTCTGGAAACACCATATATTTT.

This clone showed up just a few times. V and J are TRBV19 and TRBJ2-2; unclear D gene. CDR1 and CDR2 from the germline V gene are LNHDA and SQIVND (reference sequence). Trimming shortened V by 2 bases and J by 3 bases, and 10 bases separated the two germline ends. The CDR3 totals 15 residues. CDR3 nucleotide sequence: TGTGCCAGTAGTATACAGGTAGAGGACACCGGGGAGCTGTTTTTT. This sequence encodes CASSIQVEDTGELFF.

This clone was found a few times. The chain employs TRBV5-6 and TRBJ2-3, with TRBD1 matching 10 bases. V shed 4 bases and J 6 bases; nucleotides not matched to a gene: 14. This CDR3 has 17 amino acids. Germline V gene lookup returns CDR1 SGHDT and CDR2 YYEEEE. The CDR3 bases are TGTGCCAGCAGCCTATATTATGGACAGGGGGGCGCGGATACGCAGTATTTT. Translation gives CASSLYYGQGGADTQYF.

This clone has only a few counts. The rearrangement uses TRBV7-2 and TRBJ2-3; TRBD2 is a possible D gene (5 bases). The CDR3 extends over 14 amino acids. V was trimmed by 4 bases and J by 8 bases, leaving 16 bases between them. Per the germline V gene, CDR1 is SGHTA and CDR2 is FQGNSA. CDR3 sequence (DNA): TGTGCCAGCAGCTCTGATAGGACTCAAACTACGCAGTATTTT. Encoded protein: CASSSDRTQTTQYF.

This chain joins TRBV19 and TRBJ2-5, with TRBD1 matching over 10 bases. CDR1 and CDR2 from the germline V gene are LNHDA and SQIVND (reference sequence). The CDR3 is 16 residues long. The V and J ends lost 6 bases and 1 base, in that order; junction bases with no gene match: 8. The CDR3 sequence: CASSPDRGLSQETQYF. The CDR3, as DNA: TGTGCCAGTAGCCCCGACAGGGGGCTCTCCCAAGAGACCCAGTACTTC.

The gene calls are TRBV5-1 and TRBJ2-2; D is undetermined. Trimming pared 2 bases from V and 6 bases from J, leaving 11 bases between. The CDR3 is made up of 14 amino acids. CDR1 is SGHRS, CDR2 YFSETQ, per germline. The DNA for the CDR3 is TGCGCCAGCAGCTTAGGACGGCTGCCCGGGGAGCTGTTTTTT. Protein product: CASSLGRLPGELFF.

The rearrangement uses TRBV29-1 and TRBJ2-2; D gene unclear. V lost 5 bases, J lost 6 bases, and 10 bases lay in between. Germline loops: CDR1 SQVTM, CDR2 ANQGSEA. The CDR3 is 12 amino acids. The DNA of the CDR3 is TGCAGCGTTACCACTGCGGCCGGGGAGCTGTTTTTT. Residues: CSVTTAAGELFF.

This chain uses TRBV13 with TRBJ2-7, with TRBD1 matching over 10 bases. This CDR3 region has 15 residues. V lost 4 bases and J lost 3; bases outside the gene matches: 6. Germline lookup yields CDR1 PRHDT and CDR2 FYEKMQ (reference sequence). The CDR3, as DNA: TGTGCCAGCAGCTCGCAGACAGGGGGCTTCTACGAGCAGTACTTC. It specifies CASSSQTGGFYEQYF.

This clone has just a few counts. V usage is TRBV7-9 and J usage is TRBJ2-5, with a tentative D call TRBD2 (6 bases). Deletions cut 3 bases from V and 3 bases from J, with 11 bases between. The germline V gene has CDR1 SEHNR and CDR2 FQNEAQ (reference sequence). This CDR3 spans 14 amino acids. DNA of the CDR3: TGTGCCAGCAGCTTGCGACTAGGGGAAGAGACCCAGTACTTC. Translating it yields CASSLRLGEETQYF. The full variable domain, in which reference TRBV7-9 and TRBJ2-5 provide the parts outside the CDR3, is DTGVSQNPRHKITKRGQNVTFRCDPISEHNRLYWYRQTLGQGPEFLTYFQNEAQLEKSRLLSDRFSAERPKGSFSTLEIQRTEQGDSAMYLCASSLRLGEETQYFGPGTRLLVL.

CDR3: CATSRGQLETQYF. CDR3 coding DNA: TGTGCCACCAGCAGAGGACAGTTAGAGACCCAGTACTTC. The chain recombines TRBV15 with TRBJ2-5, with D possibly TRBD1 on 5 matching bases. V was trimmed by 1 base and J by 4 bases, leaving 7 bases between them. In germline, CDR1 is LNHNV, CDR2 YYDKDF (reference sequence). The CDR3 runs 13 residues.

In its sample, this clone was seen a few times. The rearrangement joins TRBV11-2 to TRBJ1-6; D call uncertain. V gave up 2 bases and J gave up 4 bases, with 9 bases separating them. The CDR3 runs 15 residues. Germline CDR1 is SGHAT and CDR2 is FQNNGV. The CDR3 protein is CASSLRFQYNSPLHF. CDR3 in DNA: TGTGCCAGCAGCTTAAGGTTTCAGTATAATTCACCCCTCCACTTT.

This clone appeared many times. The chain joins TRBV18 to TRBJ1-5, with TRBD1 matching 8 bases. Germline values: CDR1 KGHSH, CDR2 LQKENI. Germline trimming cut 3 bases from V and 1 base from J; bases unmatched to any gene: 5. This CDR3 has 16 residues. The CDR3 nucleotides are TGTGCCAGCTCACCCGCAGGGGGCCGGAGCAATCAGCCCCAGCATTTT. It codes for CASSPAGGRSNQPQHF.

The chain has TRBV18 and TRBJ1-3; 7 nucleotides agree with TRBD1. Germline lookup yields CDR1 KGHSH and CDR2 LQKENI. The CDR3 length is 16 residues. J was trimmed by 0 bases and V by 3 bases; bases with no gene match: 5. Here the CDR3 reads CASSPPGQSSGNTIYF. In DNA form, the CDR3 reads TGTGCCAGCTCACCCCCGGGACAGAGCTCTGGAAACACCATATATTTT.